This TCR beta chain was sequenced for a study of blood T cell repertoires in COVID-19. Overall study context: COVID-19 samples collected from the United States, Italy and Spain covered acute and convalescent phases. In each case, the material was cDNA or gDNA derived from T cells, B-cell-depleted T cells, or PBMCs.

Germline V gene lookup returns CDR1 SGHRS and CDR2 YFSETQ. Trimming took 1 base from V and 5 from J; bases not matched to a gene: 11. The CDR3 covers 17 residues. Study processing details: How many nucleated cells were present was estimated from reference gene primer amplification. Profiling relied on immunoSEQ multiplex PCR, and the TCRdb table lists in-frame clones only, not all of them. The V and J calls and the clone size are those of that table, but D and trimming were determined from the DNA. The repertoire holds some 220,000 clones, with 70% to 90% as singletons. The receptor's source is a woman aged 18-29 years who had recovered from COVID-19. The J gene is TRBJ2-7, the V gene TRBV5-1; 11 bases match TRBD1. Sequencing was performed on peripheral blood. The CDR3 DNA sequence: TGCGCCAGCAGCTTGACACCGGACAGGGGGCTGATCAACGAGCAGTACTTC. Amino acid sequence: CASSLTPDRGLINEQYF.